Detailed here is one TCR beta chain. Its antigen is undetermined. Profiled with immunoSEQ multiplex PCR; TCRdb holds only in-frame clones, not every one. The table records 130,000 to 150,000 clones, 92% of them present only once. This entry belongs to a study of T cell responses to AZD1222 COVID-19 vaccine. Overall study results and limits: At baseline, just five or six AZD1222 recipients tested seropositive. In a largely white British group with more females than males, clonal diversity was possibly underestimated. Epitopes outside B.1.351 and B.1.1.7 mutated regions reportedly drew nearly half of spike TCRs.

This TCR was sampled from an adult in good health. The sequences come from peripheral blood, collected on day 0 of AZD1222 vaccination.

CDR3 sequence reads: CASSVEPSYEQYF. CDR3 sequence (DNA): TGTGCCAGCAGCGTAGAGCCCTCATACGAGCAGTACTTC. The J gene is TRBJ2-7, the V gene TRBV9; D is uncertain. Germline CDR1 and CDR2: SGDLS and YYNGEE. Trimming removed 0 bases at V and 4 bases at J, with 8 bases between. The CDR3 has 13 residues.